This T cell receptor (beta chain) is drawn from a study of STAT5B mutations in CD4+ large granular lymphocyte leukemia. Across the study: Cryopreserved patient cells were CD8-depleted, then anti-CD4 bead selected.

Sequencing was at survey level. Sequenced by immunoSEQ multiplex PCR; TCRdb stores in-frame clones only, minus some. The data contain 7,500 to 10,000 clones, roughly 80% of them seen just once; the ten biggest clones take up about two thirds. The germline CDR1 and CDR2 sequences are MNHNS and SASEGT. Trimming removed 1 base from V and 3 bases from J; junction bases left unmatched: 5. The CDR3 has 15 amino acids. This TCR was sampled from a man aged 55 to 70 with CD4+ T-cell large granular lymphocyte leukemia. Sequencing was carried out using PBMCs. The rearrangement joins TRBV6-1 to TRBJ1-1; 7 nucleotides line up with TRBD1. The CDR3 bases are TGTGCCAGCAGTGAAGATGGCAGGGGGGACACTGAAGCTTTCTTT. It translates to CASSEDGRGDTEAFF.